The TCR beta chain described here comes from a study of T cell responses to AZD1222 COVID-19 vaccine. The length of the CDR3 is 13 residues. Between the trimmed V and J ends, which lost 6 bases and 4 bases, there was a span of 12 bases. Germline CDR1 is MNHEY and CDR2 is SMNVEV (reference sequence). The protocol was immunoSEQ multiplex PCR, while the TCRdb copy is restricted to in-frame clones and leaves out a portion. The sample yields about 110,000 clones, 65% to 85% seen once. This clonotype originated in an adult in good health. Sequences were derived from peripheral blood, sampled on day 0 of AZD1222 vaccination. The genes are TRBV27 and TRBJ1-1; perhaps TRBD1 as D (6 bases). CDR3 amino acids: CASRKRGFTEAFF. CDR3 bases: TGTGCCAGCAGGAAGAGGGGGTTCACTGAAGCTTTCTTT.